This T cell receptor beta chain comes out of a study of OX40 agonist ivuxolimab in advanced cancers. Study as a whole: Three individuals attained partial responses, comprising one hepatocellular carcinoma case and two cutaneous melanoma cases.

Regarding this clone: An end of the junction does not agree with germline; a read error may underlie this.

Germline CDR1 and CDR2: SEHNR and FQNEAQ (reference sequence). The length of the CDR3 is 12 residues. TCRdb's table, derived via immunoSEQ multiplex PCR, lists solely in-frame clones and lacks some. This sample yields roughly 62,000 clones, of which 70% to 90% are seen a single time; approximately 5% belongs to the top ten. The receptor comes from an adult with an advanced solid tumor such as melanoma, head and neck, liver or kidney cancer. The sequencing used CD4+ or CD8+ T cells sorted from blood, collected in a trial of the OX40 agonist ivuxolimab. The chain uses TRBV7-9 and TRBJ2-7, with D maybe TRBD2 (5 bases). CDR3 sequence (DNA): TGTGCCAGCAGCTTAGTCGCGGGCGAGAAGTACTTC. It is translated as CASSLVAGEKYF.